The 17 T cell receptor beta chains given below trace back to one sample, sequenced in a study of blood T cell repertoires in COVID-19. Only in-frame clones appear in the TCRdb table, and some are missing; sequencing was by immunoSEQ multiplex PCR. The repertoire holds over 100,000 clones, with roughly 84% as singletons. The sequenced sample consisted of peripheral blood. The receptors originated from a man aged 35-49 years with acute or convalescent COVID-19.

This clone was counted only a few times. This chain connects TRBV29-1 to TRBJ2-3; 9 nucleotides agree with TRBD1. Trimming took 8 bases from V and 4 from J; bases not matched to a gene: 4. This CDR3 region has 12 residues. The germline V gene encodes CDR1 SQVTM and CDR2 ANQGSEA. Written as DNA, the CDR3 is TGCAGCTTCGGACAGGGGCCAGATACGCAGTATTTT. It codes for CSFGQGPDTQYF.

The chain recombines TRBV18 with TRBJ1-4; D gene ambiguous. Germline values: CDR1 KGHSH, CDR2 LQKENI. CDR3 length equals 14 residues. The ends were cut back, 1 base at V and 8 bases at J, with 11 bases in the middle. In nucleotides, the CDR3 is TGTGCCAGCTCACCACGCCCAGTCTTGGAAAAACTGTTTTTT. This gives the protein CASSPRPVLEKLFF.

V usage is TRBV12-3 or TRBV12-4 and J usage is TRBJ2-5; TRBD2 might be the D (6 bases). This CDR3 has 12 amino acids. Deletions cut 5 bases from V and 7 bases from J, with 11 bases between. The CDR3 loop reads CASSPFGGTQYF. As DNA, the CDR3 is TGTGCCAGCAGTCCCTTCGGGGGGACCCAGTACTTC.

The V call is TRBV7-9, the J call TRBJ2-1; 9 positions match TRBD2. Germline V gene sequence: CDR1 SEHNR, CDR2 FQNEAQ (reference sequence). The CDR3 has 16 amino acids. V was pared by 5 bases and J by 4 bases, with 9 bases of the junction left unmatched. The CDR3 DNA reads as TGTGCCAGCAGCCCACGGGGCGGGAGGGGATACAATGAGCAGTTCTTC. This codes for CASSPRGGRGYNEQFF.

This chain joins TRBV4-1 and TRBJ2-2; 7 nucleotides match TRBD1. This CDR3 comprises 14 residues. The junction had 6 bases not matched to a gene; V was cut back by 4 bases and J by 7 bases. Germline V gene sequence: CDR1 MGHRA, CDR2 YSYEKL. The CDR3 DNA reads TGCGCCAGCAGCCGACAGGGTATGGGCGGGGAGCTGTTTTTT. Its protein product is CASSRQGMGGELFF.

This rearrangement joins TRBV28 to TRBJ2-2; 14 bases line up with TRBD2. In germline, CDR1 is MDHEN, CDR2 SYDVKM. The junction had 11 bases not matched to a gene; V was cut back by 5 bases and J by 6 bases. The CDR3 sequence is 18 residues long. The CDR3 loop is CASSPSRLAGGHAGELFF. In DNA, the CDR3 is TGTGCCAGCAGTCCCTCTCGACTAGCGGGGGGGCACGCCGGGGAGCTGTTTTTT.

The chain carries TRBV7-2 and TRBJ2-2; possibly TRBD1 for D (6 bases). Germline V gives CDR1 SGHTA, CDR2 FQGNSA. The V gene lost 5 bases and the J gene lost 6 bases, with 16 bases spanning the gap. This CDR3 comprises 15 residues. The CDR3 region has the DNA TGTGCCAGCAGCATAACCCCCCAGGGGTCCGGGGAGCTGTTTTTT. This encodes CASSITPQGSGELFF. The full variable domain, in which reference TRBV7-2 and TRBJ2-2 provide the parts outside the CDR3, is GAGVSQSPSNKVTEKGKDVELRCDPISGHTALYWYRQSLGQGLEFLIYFQGNSAPDKSGLPSDRFSAERTGGSVSTLTIQRTQQEDSAVYLCASSITPQGSGELFFGEGSRLTVL.

The rearrangement uses TRBV18 and TRBJ1-5, with unresolved D. Trimming took 4 bases from V and 0 from J, leaving 10 bases between them. Germline V gene lookup returns CDR1 KGHSH and CDR2 LQKENI. This CDR3 has 15 residues. The CDR3 coding sequence is TGTGCCAGCTCACTCGGTACAGTTAGCAATCAGCCCCAGCATTTT. This sequence encodes CASSLGTVSNQPQHF.

The chain joins TRBV7-8 to TRBJ1-4, with 8 bases that match TRBD1. In germline, CDR1 is SGHVS, CDR2 FQNEAQ. This CDR3 spans 15 amino acids. J was trimmed by 4 bases and V by 2 bases; bases with no gene match: 3. CDR3 region: CASSLLGQVNEKLFF. CDR3 DNA sequence: TGTGCCAGCAGCTTACTGGGACAGGTTAATGAAAAACTGTTTTTT.

The rearrangement uses TRBV6-5 and TRBJ2-7; 10 bases line up with TRBD1. The germline V gene has CDR1 MNHEY and CDR2 SVGAGI. V gave up 2 bases and J gave up 6 bases; unmatched junction bases: 1. The CDR3 consists of 13 residues. CDR3 nucleotide sequence: TGTGCCAGCAGTTACCGGACAGGGGGCGAGCAGTACTTC. It codes for CASSYRTGGEQYF.

The chain combines TRBV20-1 with TRBJ1-2, with TRBD1 as a possible D gene (6 bases). Germline assignment: CDR1 DFQATT and CDR2 SNEGSKA (reference sequence). The length of the CDR3 is 13 residues. The ends were cut back, 3 bases at V and 7 bases at J, with 15 bases in the middle. The DNA of the CDR3 is TGCAGTGCTAGTACTGGTGGGGGCTCTGGCTACACCTTC. It translates to CSASTGGGSGYTF.

In its sample, this clone was seen a few times. V gene TRBV4-3 combines with J gene TRBJ2-7; 7 positions agree with TRBD2. The J segment lost 4 bases and the V segment lost 4 bases, leaving 7 bases of the junction unmatched. The CDR3 runs to 14 residues. CDR1 and CDR2 (germline): LGHNA, YSLEER. CDR3 DNA: TGCGCCAGCAGCCTAGGGCACGGGGGGTACGAGCAGTACTTC. This gives the protein CASSLGHGGYEQYF.

This clone appeared a single time. The rearrangement uses TRBV7-3 and TRBJ2-5, with TRBD2 matching over 14 bases. The CDR3 loop spans 20 amino acids. With V trimmed by 1 base and J by 1 base, 11 bases remained unmatched. CDR1 and CDR2 from the germline V gene are SGHTA and FQGTGA. The CDR3 reads CASSLRPRTSGRSVQETQYF. The CDR3 DNA follows: TGTGCCAGCAGCTTAAGGCCGAGGACTAGCGGGAGGAGTGTCCAAGAGACCCAGTACTTC. The full variable domain, its missing parts supplied by reference TRBV7-3 and TRBJ2-5, is GAGVSQTPSNKVTEKGKYVELRCDPISGHTALYWYRQSLGQGPEFLIYFQGTGAADDSGLPNDRFFAVRPEGSVSTLKIQRTERGDSAVYLCASSLRPRTSGRSVQETQYFGPGTRLLVL.

This clone appeared a single time. The chain uses TRBV10-3 and TRBJ2-5; unclear D gene. Germline V gene sequence: CDR1 ENHRY, CDR2 SYGVKD. There are 12 residues in the CDR3. V was clipped by 2 bases and J by 4 bases, with 5 bases between them. In DNA, the CDR3 is TGTGCCATCAGTGAGATGAGAGAGACCCAGTACTTC. Its translation: CAISEMRETQYF.

This clone was seen only a few times. The rearrangement links TRBV18 to TRBJ2-7; D possibly corresponds to TRBD1 (6 bases). Germline values: CDR1 KGHSH, CDR2 LQKENI. The CDR3 runs to 15 residues. V was pared by 3 bases and J by 1 base, with 13 bases between. The CDR3 reads CASSPQGPISYEQYF. For the CDR3, the DNA is TGTGCCAGCTCACCCCAGGGGCCTATTTCCTACGAGCAGTACTTC.

CDR3 bases: TGTGCCAGCAGCCACGGACTAACCGCCTACGAGCAGTACTTC. Its protein is CASSHGLTAYEQYF. V gene TRBV5-5 combines with J gene TRBJ2-7, with a tentative D call TRBD2 (6 bases). Trimming left V 4 bases short and J 2 bases short, with 13 bases between. There are 14 residues in the CDR3. CDR1 and CDR2 (germline): SGHKS, YYEKEE (reference sequence).

This clone came up once. This chain joins TRBV28 and TRBJ1-6; weak D call: TRBD1 (5 bases). The germline V and J ends were trimmed by 4 bases and 6 bases, with 16 bases remaining between them. The CDR3 is 16 amino acids. The germline V gene has CDR1 MDHEN and CDR2 SYDVKM. CDR3 sequence: CASSSMAGRGNSPLHF. The CDR3 coding sequence is TGTGCCAGCAGTTCCATGGCGGGGAGGGGTAATTCACCCCTCCACTTT.